The 2 T cell receptor beta chains below were found in one sample sequenced in a study of blood T cell repertoires in COVID-19. TCRdb's table, derived via immunoSEQ multiplex PCR, lists solely in-frame clones and lacks some. The sample shows roughly 400,000 clones, about 88% of them seen only once. The sequenced sample was PBMCs or T cells enriched from blood (not recorded which). The origin of the receptors is a woman aged 18-29 years who had been exposed to COVID-19.

The chain links TRBV10-1 to TRBJ2-2, with 13 bases identical to TRBD2. Germline CDR1 reads WNHNN; CDR2 reads SYGVQD (reference sequence). The CDR3 extends over 16 amino acids. V shed 6 bases, J shed 4 bases, and the junction held 5 bases outside the gene matches. The CDR3 DNA is TGCGCCAGCAGGTCCGGACTAGCGGGAGCCACCGGGGAGCTGTTTTTT. Its translation: CASRSGLAGATGELFF.

This clone has only a few counts. The chain couples TRBV19 to TRBJ1-5, with 10 nucleotides matching TRBD1. V dropped 6 bases and J dropped 7; count of bases not matched to a gene: 9. CDR1 and CDR2 from the germline V gene are LNHDA and SQIVND (reference sequence). CDR3 length equals 15 residues. The CDR3 DNA reads as TGTGCCAGTAGGGCGGGGACAGGGGACGCGCAGCCCCAGCATTTT. Its translation is CASRAGTGDAQPQHF.